This T cell receptor (beta chain) derives from a study of post-analysis software for immune sequencing data. Study overall: Multiple sclerosis in the patients followed relapsing-remitting, secondary progressive and progressive-relapsing courses.

TCR beta cDNA libraries included unique molecular identifiers. Each batch of 1 to 10 million T cells produced roughly 500,000 cDNA molecules. TCRdb reprocessed the PCR reads via MiXCR and lists one record per CDR3 protein. The sample carries about 560,000 distinct CDR3 sequences, about 44% recorded once. The CDR3 extends over 14 amino acids. The junction had 4 bases not matched to a gene; V was cut back by 2 bases and J by 5 bases. The germline V gene has CDR1 MNHEY and CDR2 SMNVEV (reference sequence). For this clonotype: Its antigen is undetermined. As the CDR3 is not closed by the conserved phenylalanine or tryptophan, this likely results from a read error.

Notes on the study in general: Strong co-clustering by F measure was evident for samples that had been prepared in the same batch. Controls had lower frequencies than patients of about five TRBV segments, which included TRBV5-6, TRBV5-1 and TRBV20-1. Comparison with controls showed significantly lower normalized Chao1 diversity in multiple sclerosis patients.

The sequence derives from a girl between 5 and 17 years old with multiple sclerosis. The rearrangement joins TRBV27 to TRBJ1-1, with 8 nucleotides matching TRBD1. The sequenced sample consisted of blood. DNA for the CDR3: TGTGCCAGCAGTTTAGGGACAGGAGGGACTGAAGCTTTCTGT. Translating it yields CASSLGTGGTEAFC.